These T cell receptor beta chains were read from a single sample in a study of CD8+CD57+ T cells in acquired aplastic anemia. TCRdb re-called the reads through MiXCR, storing one row per CDR3 protein. Seen here are 100,000 to 150,000 distinct CDR3 sequences, about 43% observed once, and the top ten hold over 2%. Sequencing was performed on sorted CD4+, CD8+, or CD8+CD57+ T cells (not recorded which) from PBMCs. Every receptor here comes from a human donor with aplastic anemia. Each CDR3 is given with its conserved first and last residue. The D gene is left open where the match is weak. Expanded clones get a size class; other rows say once, few or many, or leave the size out.

cdr3_length: 14
d_call: .
j_call: TRBJ1-1
clone_size: many
v_call: TRBV25-1
cdr3_aa: CASSGTGWKTEAFF
cdr3_nt: TGTGCCAGCAGTGGTACAGGGTGGAAAACTGAAGCTTTCTTT

cdr3_length: 15
d_call: TRBD1
j_call: TRBJ1-1
clone_size: .
v_call: TRBV29-1
cdr3_aa: CSVGRQGAPNTEAFF
cdr3_nt: TGCAGCGTAGGAAGACAGGGGGCGCCGAACACTGAAGCTTTCTTT

cdr3_length: 13
d_call: .
j_call: TRBJ2-1
clone_size: .
v_call: TRBV7-6
cdr3_aa: CASSFGQNNEQFF
cdr3_nt: TGTGCCAGCAGCTTCGGACAGAACAATGAGCAGTTCTTC

cdr3_length: 14
d_call: .
j_call: TRBJ1-4
clone_size: .
v_call: TRBV6-1
cdr3_aa: CASTPTVDNEKLFF
cdr3_nt: TGTGCCAGCACCCCGACAGTGGATAATGAAAAACTGTTTTTT

cdr3_length: 16
d_call: .
j_call: TRBJ2-2
clone_size: few
v_call: TRBV5-1
cdr3_aa: CASSLAPGTSAGEPFF
cdr3_nt: TGCGCCAGCAGCTTGGCCCCAGGAACCAGCGCCGGGGAGCCGTTTTTT

cdr3_length: 12
d_call: .
j_call: TRBJ1-2
clone_size: .
v_call: TRBV29-1
cdr3_aa: CSGGGGDYGYTF
cdr3_nt: TGCAGCGGGGGAGGAGGCGACTATGGCTACACCTTC

cdr3_length: 14
d_call: .
j_call: TRBJ1-1
clone_size: many
v_call: TRBV5-4
cdr3_aa: CASSLGSGNTEAFF
cdr3_nt: TGTGCCAGCAGCCTAGGGTCCGGGAACACTGAAGCTTTCTTT

cdr3_length: 15
d_call: .
j_call: TRBJ2-7
clone_size: .
v_call: TRBV15
cdr3_aa: CATSIPGTRDYEQYF
cdr3_nt: TGTGCCACCAGCATCCCCGGGACGCGGGACTACGAGCAGTACTTC

cdr3_length: 12
d_call: .
j_call: TRBJ1-2
clone_size: .
v_call: TRBV24-1
cdr3_aa: CATSDFGDGYTF
cdr3_nt: TGTGCCACCAGTGATTTCGGGGATGGCTACACCTTC

cdr3_length: 12
d_call: TRBD1
j_call: TRBJ2-7
clone_size: few
v_call: TRBV29-1
cdr3_aa: CSVEGQGSEQYF
cdr3_nt: TGCAGCGTTGAGGGACAGGGGAGCGAGCAGTACTTC

cdr3_length: 16
d_call: TRBD2
j_call: TRBJ2-3
clone_size: many
v_call: TRBV7-9
cdr3_aa: CASSLGTSGVRDTQYF
cdr3_nt: TGTGCCAGCAGCTTAGGGACTAGCGGGGTACGAGATACGCAGTATTTT

cdr3_length: 16
d_call: TRBD2
j_call: TRBJ2-3
clone_size: .
v_call: TRBV10-3
cdr3_aa: CATRSGGAGAGDTQYF
cdr3_nt: TGTGCCACCAGATCGGGGGGGGCGGGGGCCGGGGATACGCAGTATTTT

cdr3_length: 13
d_call: .
j_call: TRBJ1-1
clone_size: .
v_call: TRBV7-9
cdr3_aa: CASGLKGNTEAFF
cdr3_nt: TGTGCCAGCGGCTTAAAGGGGAACACTGAGGCTTTCTTT

cdr3_length: 14
d_call: .
j_call: TRBJ2-3
clone_size: many
v_call: TRBV12-3/TRBV12-4
cdr3_aa: CASSTGASTDTQYF
cdr3_nt: TGTGCCAGCAGTACCGGGGCGAGCACAGATACGCAGTATTTT

cdr3_length: 15
d_call: TRBD2
j_call: TRBJ2-5
clone_size: many
v_call: TRBV6-1
cdr3_aa: CASASVAGAPGTQYF
cdr3_nt: TGTGCCAGTGCAAGCGTAGCGGGGGCCCCAGGTACCCAGTACTTC

cdr3_length: 15
d_call: TRBD2
j_call: TRBJ2-5
clone_size: .
v_call: TRBV4-2
cdr3_aa: CASSAVGLERETQYF
cdr3_nt: TGTGCCAGCAGCGCGGTGGGACTAGAGCGGGAGACCCAGTACTTC

cdr3_length: 14
d_call: .
j_call: TRBJ2-5
clone_size: .
v_call: TRBV2
cdr3_aa: CAGKPGWGSEIQYF
cdr3_nt: TGTGCCGGTAAACCGGGATGGGGGTCTGAGATCCAGTACTTC

cdr3_length: 14
d_call: TRBD1
j_call: TRBJ1-6
clone_size: few
v_call: TRBV20-1
cdr3_aa: CSARGGTGNSPLHF
cdr3_nt: TGCAGTGCTAGAGGGGGGACAGGGAATTCACCCCTCCACTTT

cdr3_length: 14
d_call: .
j_call: TRBJ2-5
clone_size: .
v_call: TRBV25-1
cdr3_aa: CASSDTRVQETQYF
cdr3_nt: TGTGCCAGCAGTGACACCAGGGTACAAGAGACCCAGTACTTC

cdr3_length: 13
d_call: .
j_call: TRBJ1-1
clone_size: many
v_call: TRBV25-1
cdr3_aa: CASSDLPQGEAFF
cdr3_nt: TGTGCCAGCAGTGATTTACCACAGGGTGAGGCTTTCTTT

cdr3_length: 16
d_call: .
j_call: TRBJ2-5
clone_size: .
v_call: TRBV5-6
cdr3_aa: CASSLRGTGYQETQYF
cdr3_nt: TGTGCCAGCAGCTTAAGAGGGACCGGGTACCAAGAGACCCAGTACTTC

cdr3_length: 13
d_call: .
j_call: TRBJ1-5
clone_size: many
v_call: TRBV12-3/TRBV12-4
cdr3_aa: CASSEDPNQPQHF
cdr3_nt: TGTGCCAGCAGTGAGGACCCGAATCAGCCCCAGCATTTT

cdr3_length: 11
d_call: .
j_call: TRBJ2-7
clone_size: many
v_call: TRBV27
cdr3_aa: CATLGGDEQYF
cdr3_nt: TGTGCCACCCTTGGGGGAGACGAGCAGTACTTC

cdr3_length: 14
d_call: .
j_call: TRBJ1-1
clone_size: many
v_call: TRBV5-1
cdr3_aa: CASSLGPPDTEAFF
cdr3_nt: TGCGCCAGCAGCTTAGGGCCCCCGGACACTGAAGCTTTCTTT

cdr3_length: 15
d_call: .
j_call: TRBJ1-5
clone_size: many
v_call: TRBV6-1
cdr3_aa: CASRVGGSNNQPQHF
cdr3_nt: TGTGCCAGCCGGGTCGGTGGGAGTAACAATCAGCCCCAGCATTTT

cdr3_length: 14
d_call: .
j_call: TRBJ2-5
clone_size: many
v_call: TRBV7-9
cdr3_aa: CASSSYSSQETQYF
cdr3_nt: TGTGCCAGCAGCTCCTACAGTAGCCAAGAGACCCAGTACTTC

cdr3_length: 15
d_call: TRBD1
j_call: TRBJ1-1
clone_size: many
v_call: TRBV2
cdr3_aa: CASKQRGTGDWKAFF
cdr3_nt: TGTGCCAGCAAGCAAAGGGGGACAGGGGATTGGAAAGCTTTCTTT

cdr3_length: 14
d_call: .
j_call: TRBJ2-6
clone_size: .
v_call: TRBV20-1
cdr3_aa: CSARVESGANVLTF
cdr3_nt: TGCAGTGCTAGAGTTGAATCTGGGGCCAACGTCCTGACTTTC

cdr3_length: 16
d_call: TRBD1
j_call: TRBJ2-7
clone_size: many
v_call: TRBV11-2
cdr3_aa: CASSFRSGTGDNEQYF
cdr3_nt: TGTGCCAGCAGCTTCAGATCCGGGACAGGGGATAACGAGCAGTACTTC

cdr3_length: 14
d_call: .
j_call: TRBJ1-6
clone_size: many
v_call: TRBV7-9
cdr3_aa: CASSRDSEVTPLHF
cdr3_nt: TGTGCCAGCAGCCGGGACTCCGAGGTGACTCCCCTCCACTTT

cdr3_length: 14
d_call: TRBD1
j_call: TRBJ1-5
clone_size: .
v_call: TRBV10-1
cdr3_aa: CASGGTGGDQPQHF
cdr3_nt: TGCGCCAGTGGCGGGACAGGGGGCGATCAGCCCCAGCATTTT

cdr3_length: 15
d_call: TRBD2
j_call: TRBJ2-1
clone_size: few
v_call: TRBV24-1
cdr3_aa: CATSDPSGGNNEQFF
cdr3_nt: TGTGCCACCAGTGACCCTAGCGGGGGTAACAATGAGCAGTTCTTC

cdr3_length: 16
d_call: TRBD2
j_call: TRBJ2-1
clone_size: .
v_call: TRBV11-1
cdr3_aa: CASSLVEGLVYNEQFF
cdr3_nt: TGTGCCAGCAGCTTAGTTGAGGGACTAGTATACAATGAGCAGTTCTTC

cdr3_length: 13
d_call: .
j_call: TRBJ1-1
clone_size: few
v_call: TRBV7-2
cdr3_aa: CASSPPGNTEAFF
cdr3_nt: TGTGCCAGCTCACCCCCAGGGAACACTGAAGCTTTCTTT

cdr3_length: 15
d_call: .
j_call: TRBJ1-5
clone_size: many
v_call: TRBV6-6
cdr3_aa: CASGVEGGSNQPQHF
cdr3_nt: TGTGCCAGCGGGGTTGAGGGTGGTAGCAATCAGCCCCAGCATTTT

cdr3_length: 12
d_call: .
j_call: TRBJ1-1
clone_size: .
v_call: TRBV29-1
cdr3_aa: CSVPVMNTEAFF
cdr3_nt: TGCAGCGTTCCGGTGATGAACACTGAAGCTTTCTTT

cdr3_length: 13
d_call: TRBD1
j_call: TRBJ2-7
clone_size: .
v_call: TRBV19
cdr3_aa: CATSRDRNNEQYF
cdr3_nt: TGTGCCACATCTCGGGACAGGAACAACGAGCAGTACTTC

cdr3_length: 13
d_call: .
j_call: TRBJ1-2
clone_size: .
v_call: TRBV2
cdr3_aa: CASRHRLNYGYTF
cdr3_nt: TGTGCCAGCAGGCACCGATTGAACTATGGCTACACCTTC

cdr3_length: 15
d_call: .
j_call: TRBJ2-4
clone_size: .
v_call: TRBV2
cdr3_aa: CASSGGGGTKNIQYF
cdr3_nt: TGTGCCAGCAGTGGGGGGGGCGGGACCAAAAACATTCAGTACTTC

cdr3_length: 12
d_call: .
j_call: TRBJ1-1
clone_size: few
v_call: TRBV28
cdr3_aa: CASRLLTPGAFF
cdr3_nt: TGTGCCAGCAGACTCCTTACCCCCGGAGCTTTCTTT

cdr3_length: 15
d_call: .
j_call: TRBJ2-7
clone_size: .
v_call: TRBV12-3/TRBV12-4
cdr3_aa: CASSLGTWGSYEQYF
cdr3_nt: TGTGCCAGCAGTTTGGGGACTTGGGGCTCCTACGAGCAGTACTTC

cdr3_length: 11
d_call: .
j_call: TRBJ2-5
clone_size: many
v_call: TRBV2
cdr3_aa: CASSARDDQYF
cdr3_nt: TGTGCCAGCAGTGCCCGGGACGACCAGTACTTC

cdr3_length: 12
d_call: .
j_call: TRBJ2-2
clone_size: few
v_call: TRBV10-3
cdr3_aa: CAISANTGELFF
cdr3_nt: TGTGCCATCAGTGCGAACACCGGGGAGCTGTTTTTT

cdr3_length: 16
d_call: TRBD1
j_call: TRBJ2-1
clone_size: many
v_call: TRBV12-3/TRBV12-4
cdr3_aa: CASSPPRDRVGSEQFF
cdr3_nt: TGTGCCAGCAGTCCCCCCAGAGACAGGGTTGGTAGTGAGCAGTTCTTC

cdr3_length: 17
d_call: .
j_call: TRBJ2-6
clone_size: .
v_call: TRBV15
cdr3_aa: CATSSENSGSGANVLTF
cdr3_nt: TGTGCCACCAGCAGCGAAAACTCCGGCTCTGGGGCCAACGTCCTGACTTTC

cdr3_length: 12
d_call: .
j_call: TRBJ1-1
clone_size: .
v_call: TRBV29-1
cdr3_aa: CSVGGWNTEAFF
cdr3_nt: TGCAGCGTTGGGGGGTGGAACACTGAAGCTTTCTTT

cdr3_length: 14
d_call: .
j_call: TRBJ1-1
clone_size: few
v_call: TRBV7-2
cdr3_aa: CASSLVLRDTEAFF
cdr3_nt: TGTGCCAGCAGCTTAGTGTTGAGGGACACTGAAGCTTTCTTT

cdr3_length: 14
d_call: TRBD1
j_call: TRBJ1-5
clone_size: many
v_call: TRBV7-9
cdr3_aa: CASSFGTGWQPQHF
cdr3_nt: TGTGCCAGCAGCTTCGGGACAGGGTGGCAGCCCCAGCATTTT

cdr3_length: 14
d_call: TRBD1
j_call: TRBJ1-1
clone_size: few
v_call: TRBV6-1
cdr3_aa: CASRSGTGGSEAFF
cdr3_nt: TGTGCCAGCAGATCCGGGACAGGGGGCTCTGAAGCTTTCTTT

cdr3_length: 15
d_call: .
j_call: TRBJ2-4
clone_size: few
v_call: TRBV2
cdr3_aa: CASSLGPLAKNIQYF
cdr3_nt: TGTGCCAGCAGCTTAGGGCCCTTAGCCAAAAACATTCAGTACTTC

cdr3_length: 12
d_call: .
j_call: TRBJ2-3
clone_size: many
v_call: TRBV7-9
cdr3_aa: CASRVNTDTQYF
cdr3_nt: TGTGCCAGCAGAGTCAACACAGATACGCAGTATTTT

cdr3_length: 15
d_call: TRBD1
j_call: TRBJ1-2
clone_size: .
v_call: TRBV18
cdr3_aa: CASSPLTGEGYGYTF
cdr3_nt: TGTGCCAGCTCACCACTGACAGGGGAGGGCTATGGCTACACCTTC

cdr3_length: 14
d_call: TRBD1
j_call: TRBJ1-1
clone_size: .
v_call: TRBV2
cdr3_aa: CASTSGQGYTEAFF
cdr3_nt: TGTGCCAGCACCTCCGGACAGGGGTATACTGAAGCTTTCTTT

cdr3_length: 14
d_call: TRBD1
j_call: TRBJ2-1
clone_size: .
v_call: TRBV2
cdr3_aa: CASKRDRGDNEQFF
cdr3_nt: TGTGCCAGCAAACGGGACAGGGGCGACAATGAGCAGTTCTTC